Below, 23 T cell receptor beta chains from the same sample are listed, as sequenced in a study of blood T cells in healthy people across ages. A second PCR, run for about 6 to 11 cycles, used a sample-barcoded 5' primer plus a J-beta primer mix. Using its own MiXCR run on the 5' RACE reads, TCRdb lists one record per CDR3 protein. The data show roughly 640,000 distinct CDR3 sequences, approximately 30% seen once. Input material: blood. The receptor source for this set is a woman aged 80 or older in good health.

This clonotype showed up just a few times. This clone may be a read error of a much larger clone one base away. This chain links TRBV20-1 with TRBJ2-7; 9 bases map to TRBD2. The CDR3 sequence is 14 residues long. CDR1 and CDR2 from the germline V gene are DFQATT and SNEGSKA (reference sequence). V lost 6 bases and J lost 7; bases outside the gene matches: 13. CDR3 region: CSAPIAGVFNEQYF. Here the CDR3 DNA reads TGCAGTGCACCAATAGCGGGGGTATTCAATGAGCAGTACTTC.

V usage is TRBV5-1 and J usage is TRBJ2-7; D might be TRBD1 (6 bases). Trimming stripped 0 bases from V and 7 bases from J, with 14 bases between. The germline gives CDR1 SGHRS, CDR2 YFSETQ. The CDR3 length is 14 residues. The CDR3 bases are TGCGCCAGCAGCTTGGGGGACAATGGGGTGGAGCAGTACTTC. Translation: CASSLGDNGVEQYF.

On this clonotype itself: A much bigger clone sits one base away, suggesting this may be a read error. The chain has TRBV30 and TRBJ2-5; tentatively, D is TRBD1 (6 bases). The germline V and J ends were trimmed by 3 bases and 4 bases, with 12 bases remaining between them. The CDR3 consists of 13 residues. Germline assignment: CDR1 GTSNPN and CDR2 SVGIG (reference sequence). The chain's CDR3 is CAWRVRGGETQYF. The DNA for the CDR3 is TGTGCCTGGAGGGTTAGAGGGGGAGAGACCCAGTACTTC.

This clonotype was counted a few times. The chain links TRBV2 to TRBJ1-1, with a possible D match to TRBD1 (5 bases). The CDR3 sequence is 14 residues long. Germline CDR1 and CDR2: SNHLY and FYNNEI. Trimming shortened V by 3 bases and J by 1 base, and 9 bases separated the two germline ends. CDR3 protein: CASSDPTANTEAFF. As DNA, the CDR3 is TGTGCCAGCAGTGACCCGACAGCGAACACTGAAGCTTTCTTT.

This clonotype was seen many times. The chain combines TRBV7-9 with TRBJ2-3; 7 bases agree with TRBD1. Germline CDR1 and CDR2: SEHNR and FQNEAQ (reference sequence). The J segment lost 0 bases and the V segment lost 4 bases, leaving 4 bases of the junction unmatched. This CDR3 spans 15 amino acids. CDR3 nucleotides: TGTGCCAGCAGCTCGGGACAGAGGAGCACAGATACGCAGTATTTT. Amino acids: CASSSGQRSTDTQYF. Filled out from reference TRBV7-9 and TRBJ2-3, the complete variable domain reads DTGVSQNPRHKITKRGQNVTFRCDPISEHNRLYWYRQTLGQGPEFLTYFQNEAQLEKSRLLSDRFSAERPKGSFSTLEIQRTEQGDSAMYLCASSSGQRSTDTQYFGPGTRLTVL.

This clonotype was picked up many times. The V and J genes are TRBV29-1 and TRBJ1-2, with D unresolved. CDR1 is SQVTM and CDR2 is ANQGSEA in the germline V gene. The CDR3 is 12 amino acids. V gave up 4 bases and J gave up 0 bases, with 6 bases separating them. CDR3 region: CSVVHSNYGYTF. The CDR3 DNA is TGCAGCGTTGTTCACTCTAACTATGGCTACACCTTC.

The chain couples TRBV10-1 to TRBJ2-7; TRBD2 matches 11 bases. CDR1 and CDR2 from the germline V gene are WNHNN and SYGVQD (reference sequence). There are 14 residues in the CDR3. The V gene end was trimmed by 8 bases and the J gene end by 6 bases; junction bases not matched to a gene: 9. The CDR3 sequence is CASGSSGGAREQYF. CDR3 nucleotides: TGCGCCAGCGGCAGTAGCGGGGGGGCTCGCGAGCAGTACTTC.

In this sample, this clonotype turned up many times. The chain uses TRBV7-9 and TRBJ2-4; unclear D gene. In germline, CDR1 is SEHNR, CDR2 FQNEAQ (reference sequence). Deletions cut 4 bases from V and 0 bases from J, with 16 bases between. The CDR3 contains 17 residues. The CDR3 region is CASSSPTEERAKNIQYF. For the CDR3, the DNA is TGTGCCAGCAGCTCCCCAACAGAAGAGCGAGCCAAAAACATTCAGTACTTC.

Concerning this clonotype itself: This may be a read error: a much more frequent sequence differs by one nucleotide. The gene calls are TRBV29-1 and TRBJ1-1; possible D gene TRBD1, 5 bases. CDR1 SQVTM and CDR2 ANQGSEA come from the germline V gene. Trimming took 7 bases from V and 2 from J, leaving 20 bases between them. The CDR3 covers 15 residues. The CDR3 sequence is CSARIGGGTNTEAFF. Here the CDR3 DNA reads TGCAGCGCTCGAATCGGGGGGGGGACCAACACTGAAGCTTTCTTT.

The chain combines TRBV7-2 with TRBJ1-4; 11 positions agree with TRBD1. The CDR3 consists of 14 residues. Germline lookup yields CDR1 SGHTA and CDR2 FQGNSA. V dropped 5 bases and J dropped 10; count of bases not matched to a gene: 6. The CDR3 nucleotides read TGTGCCAGCAGCCTGAGGGACAGGGGGGGAAAACTGTTTTTT. Its protein product is CASSLRDRGGKLFF.

This clonotype was counted a few times. The genes are TRBV5-1 and TRBJ2-5; D may correspond to TRBD1 or TRBD2 (5 bases each). The V end was cut by 4 bases, the J end by 11 bases, with 24 bases between. There are 15 residues in the CDR3. Germline values: CDR1 SGHRS, CDR2 YFSETQ. In nucleotides, the CDR3 is TGCGCCAGCAGCCAGGGACCCCCGGTAGACAATGAGCAGTACTTC. Translating gives CASSQGPPVDNEQYF.

Of note for this clonotype: This may arise from a read error, as a much more abundant clone is one base away. The chain combines TRBV2 with TRBJ2-1; D is undetermined. Germline values: CDR1 SNHLY, CDR2 FYNNEI. Trimming left V 8 bases short and J 10 bases short, with 15 bases between. The CDR3 extends over 12 amino acids. The CDR3 sequence: CASAAASYEQFF. DNA of the CDR3: TGTGCCAGCGCTGCTGCGTCCTACGAGCAGTTCTTC. Together with reference TRBV2 and TRBJ2-1, the CDR3 gives the full variable domain: EPEVTQTPSHQVTQMGQEVILRCVPISNHLYFYWYRQILGQKVEFLVSFYNNEISEKSEIFDDQFSVERPDGSNFTLKIRSTKLEDSAMYFCASAAASYEQFFGPGTRLTVL.

Points on this clonotype: This could be a read error, since a much larger clone is one nucleotide away. V usage is TRBV9 and J usage is TRBJ2-7; 7 bases fit TRBD2. V gave up 4 bases and J gave up 7 bases; unmatched junction bases: 14. The CDR3 runs 15 residues. The V gene's germline CDR1 is SGDLS and CDR2 YYNGEE. CDR3 sequence (DNA): TGTGCCAGCAGCCCCTACCAGCGGGGAAACAATGAGCAGTACTTC. This sequence encodes CASSPYQRGNNEQYF.

On this clonotype: A read error may be the cause here, since a much bigger clone is one base away. The rearrangement links TRBV6-6 to TRBJ1-6; no reliable D call. Germline V CDR1 and CDR2: MNHNY, SVGAGI (reference sequence). The CDR3 spans 16 residues. The CDR3 DNA reads as TGTACCAGCAGTCGAGATCAAGAATATCATAATTCACCCCTCCACTTT. Protein sequence: CTSSRDQEYHNSPLHF.

This clonotype was counted at least ten times. The V gene is TRBV29-1, the J gene TRBJ2-3; 9 positions agree with TRBD1. Germline values: CDR1 SQVTM, CDR2 ANQGSEA. The CDR3 covers 14 residues. The V segment lost 4 bases and the J segment 8 bases; nucleotides outside the gene matches: 10. The CDR3 DNA follows: TGCAGCGTTGCTCGGCGACAGGGGGATGGTACGCAGTATTTT. Amino acid sequence: CSVARRQGDGTQYF.

Remarks on this clonotype: A read error is possible here, since a much larger clone lies one base away. The chain uses TRBV7-9 and TRBJ2-7; D remains unclear. Matching the DNA end better, TRBJ2-5 makes the J call doubtful. From germline, CDR1 is SEHNR and CDR2 FQNEAQ (reference sequence). The CDR3 contains 13 residues. The CDR3 DNA is TGTGCCAGCAGCTTCGGCTGGCAAGTGACCCAGTACTTC. It yields the protein CASSFGWQVTQYF.

About this clonotype: A much larger clonotype is one base distant, so this may be a read error. This CDR3 is missing its conserved last phenylalanine or tryptophan, likely due to a read error. This rearrangement joins TRBV5-1 to TRBJ1-2, with 7 bases that match TRBD1. The germline V gene has CDR1 SGHRS and CDR2 YFSETQ. The CDR3 length is 14 residues. The trim removed 0 bases at V and 4 bases at J, leaving 3 bases unmatched. The CDR3 sequence: CASSLGTGVYGYTL. In DNA, the CDR3 is TGCGCCAGCAGCTTGGGGACAGGAGTCTATGGCTACACCTTA.

This clonotype showed up many times. The J gene is TRBJ2-6, the V gene TRBV20-1; no clear D. CDR1 is DFQATT, CDR2 SNEGSKA, per germline (reference sequence). This CDR3 contains 15 residues. V lost 6 bases, J lost 0 bases, and 12 bases lay in between. DNA for the CDR3: TGCAGTGCCCTGAGACACCGCTCTGGGGCCAACGTCCTGACTTTC. Translated: CSALRHRSGANVLTF.

Note on this clonotype: Given a much more abundant clone one base away, this may be a read error. The genes are TRBV18 and TRBJ2-5, with D maybe TRBD1 (7 bases). Looked up from germline, CDR1 is KGHSH and CDR2 is LQKENI. V lost 0 bases and J 11 bases, leaving 19 bases between the germline ends. The CDR3 totals 15 residues. CDR3 sequence reads: CASSPPGTARREQYF. The CDR3 DNA follows: TGTGCCAGCTCACCACCCGGGACAGCCCGTCGGGAGCAGTACTTC.

The chain joins TRBV5-1 to TRBJ2-1, with 9 bases lining up with TRBD2. The CDR3 spans 18 residues. Germline V lookup: CDR1 SGHRS, CDR2 YFSETQ. With V trimmed by 0 bases and J by 0 bases, 7 bases remained unmatched. The chain's CDR3 is CASSLAASGVSSYNEQFF. DNA of the CDR3: TGCGCCAGCAGCTTGGCGGCTAGCGGGGTTAGCTCCTACAATGAGCAGTTCTTC.

This clonotype was detected many times. The chain joins TRBV6-5 to TRBJ1-3; D unclear. Germline V gives CDR1 MNHEY, CDR2 SVGAGI. Trimming left V 4 bases short and J 4 bases short, with 17 bases between. CDR3 length: 16 amino acids. Written as DNA, the CDR3 is TGTGCCAGCAGTTCCCCCCGCGAGGGATTCGGAAACACCATATATTTT. Its protein product is CASSSPREGFGNTIYF.

This clonotype appeared many times. V usage is TRBV20-1 and J usage is TRBJ1-5, with 10 positions matching TRBD1. Germline assignment: CDR1 DFQATT and CDR2 SNEGSKA (reference sequence). The CDR3 is 14 amino acids. The V segment lost 1 base and the J segment 5 bases; nucleotides outside the gene matches: 2. The chain's CDR3 is CSARGGTGDQPQHF. The CDR3 DNA is TGCAGTGCTAGAGGAGGGACAGGGGATCAGCCCCAGCATTTT.

This chain joins TRBV2 and TRBJ1-2; D perhaps matches TRBD1 (5 bases). The CDR3 totals 15 residues. Germline CDR1 is SNHLY and CDR2 is FYNNEI. The V gene lost 7 bases and the J gene lost 1 base, with 16 bases spanning the gap. CDR3 amino acids: CASTPNRNLNYGYTF. The CDR3 DNA sequence: TGTGCCAGCACCCCGAACAGGAACCTTAACTATGGCTACACCTTC.